One and the same sample provided the 14 T cell receptor beta chains below, sequenced in a study of cytomegalovirus exposure and HLA in healthy donors. Primers for the PCR totalled 60 Vbeta and 13 Jbeta. This table comes from immunoSEQ multiplex PCR, and its TCRdb copy is limited to in-frame clones, with some not included. Of over 70,000 clones listed, roughly 66% are singletons. What was sequenced was PBMCs. The receptors come from a man younger than 40 in good health and CMV-seronegative.

V and J are TRBV13 and TRBJ2-3, with TRBD2 identical over 9 bases. Trimming cost V 5 bases and J 3 bases; bases outside gene matches: 9. The CDR3 is 16 amino acids. Germline CDR1 PRHDT, CDR2 FYEKMQ (reference sequence). The CDR3 sequence: CASSPRGSGRTDTQYF. The CDR3 DNA follows: TGTGCCAGCAGCCCTCGAGGGAGCGGGAGGACAGATACGCAGTATTTT.

This chain connects TRBV11-3 to TRBJ2-1, with D perhaps matching TRBD2 (6 bases). Trimming shortened V by 5 bases and J by 7 bases, and 12 bases separated the two germline ends. CDR1 and CDR2 (germline): SGHNT, YENEEA. CDR3 length equals 13 residues. This CDR3 is CASSQRDLNEQFF. The CDR3 DNA is TGTGCCAGCAGCCAACGGGACTTAAATGAGCAGTTCTTC.

The genes are TRBV12-5 and TRBJ1-5; 7 bases agree with TRBD1. Germline V CDR1 and CDR2: LGHNT, FRNRAP. V was clipped by 6 bases and J by 2 bases; unmatched bases: 7. The CDR3 covers 15 residues. This CDR3 is CASGMTGRGNQPQHF. The CDR3 coding sequence is TGTGCTAGTGGAATGACAGGGAGAGGCAATCAGCCCCAGCATTTT.

This clone turned up a few times. The genes are TRBV30 and TRBJ2-5; 11 nucleotides line up with TRBD2. The CDR3 loop spans 14 amino acids. The germline CDR1 and CDR2 sequences are GTSNPN and SVGIG (reference sequence). The J segment lost 6 bases and the V segment lost 8 bases, leaving 11 bases of the junction unmatched. The CDR3 region is CAHNSGRGEKTQYF. The CDR3 region has the DNA TGTGCCCACAATAGCGGGAGGGGAGAAAAGACCCAGTACTTC.

This clone was found once. The rearrangement joins TRBV28 to TRBJ1-1, with D possibly being TRBD1 (6 bases). V lost 2 bases, J lost 4 bases, and 17 bases lay in between. The germline CDR1 and CDR2 sequences are MDHEN and SYDVKM. CDR3 size: 16 residues. For the CDR3, the DNA is TGTGCCAGCAGTTTAGCAGGGGTTCTTCAGTCCACTGAAGCTTTCTTT. Amino acids: CASSLAGVLQSTEAFF.

This clone has only a few counts. The chain recombines TRBV7-2 with TRBJ2-1, with 7 bases lining up with TRBD1. From germline, CDR1 is SGHTA and CDR2 FQGNSA. The CDR3 is made up of 13 amino acids. With 4 bases clipped from V and 7 bases from J, the junction kept 4 bases outside the gene matches. CDR3 sequence: CASSSGQRNEQFF. As DNA, the CDR3 is TGTGCCAGCAGCTCGGGACAGAGGAATGAGCAGTTCTTC.

This chain joins TRBV7-7 and TRBJ2-1; 15 bases map to TRBD2. V gave up 6 bases and J gave up 4 bases; unmatched junction bases: 13. Germline CDR1 SSHAT, CDR2 FNYEAQ (reference sequence). The CDR3 is 19 residues long. CDR3 DNA: TGTGCCAGCAGTTTGCCCCGGACTAGCGGGAGGGGGTTTTACAATGAGCAGTTCTTC. As protein: CASSLPRTSGRGFYNEQFF.

This clone was seen only once. Additional DNA sequences in this sample encode the identical CDR3. The chain joins TRBV6-5 to TRBJ1-1; D remains unclear. The CDR3 sequence is 13 residues long. Trimming took off 8 bases at V and 1 base at J, with 11 bases between the two ends. CDR1 is MNHEY, CDR2 SVGAGI, per germline. The CDR3 DNA sequence: TGTGCCAGCCGAGATAGAGGGAACACTGAAGCTTTCTTT. Protein product: CASRDRGNTEAFF.

The genes are TRBV6-5 and TRBJ2-1; TRBD2 matches 8 bases. V trimming: 7 bases; J trimming: 7 bases; junction bases outside the gene matches: 6. This CDR3 contains 13 residues. Germline V gene data show CDR1 as MNHEY and CDR2 as SVGAGI. CDR3 sequence (DNA): TGTGCCAGCACCGGACTAGCCGGAAATGAGCAGTTCTTC. Protein: CASTGLAGNEQFF.

V and J are TRBV5-1 and TRBJ2-2, with D perhaps given as TRBD1 or TRBD2 (5 bases each). CDR1 and CDR2 from the germline V gene are SGHRS and YFSETQ. With 9 bases removed from V and 0 bases from J, the gap between germline ends came to 9 bases. This CDR3 spans 13 amino acids. CDR3 coding DNA: TGCGCCACCAGGGAGACGAACACCGGGGAGCTGTTTTTT. Protein product: CATRETNTGELFF.

The chain has TRBV18 and TRBJ2-5; perhaps TRBD1 as D (5 bases). V lost 3 bases and J 4 bases, leaving 9 bases between the germline ends. The CDR3 consists of 13 residues. The germline V gene has CDR1 KGHSH and CDR2 LQKENI. CDR3 sequence reads: CASSPTELETQYF. CDR3 DNA: TGTGCCAGCTCACCGACAGAATTAGAGACCCAGTACTTC.

This chain joins TRBV7-9 and TRBJ1-5, with D maybe TRBD1 (6 bases). Trimming pared 5 bases from V and 6 bases from J, leaving 14 bases between. There are 14 residues in the CDR3. Germline V CDR1 and CDR2: SEHNR, FQNEAQ (reference sequence). The CDR3 here is CASSGNGGFQPQHF. The CDR3 DNA reads TGTGCCAGCAGCGGAAATGGGGGCTTTCAGCCCCAGCATTTT.

Points on this clone: The junction departs from the called germline gene at one end, perhaps through a read error. The V and J genes are TRBV29-1 and TRBJ1-2; D is ambiguous. The length of the CDR3 is 12 residues. Germline assignment: CDR1 SQVTM and CDR2 ANQGSEA. The CDR3 nucleotides are TGCAGCGCCGGACCGGAGGACTATGGCTACCCCTTC. Translation gives CSAGPEDYGYPF.

This clone was counted only a few times. The V gene is TRBV28, the J gene TRBJ2-7; a weak D match, TRBD1 (6 bases). V was cut by 8 bases and J by 8 bases, with 13 bases left in between. CDR3 size: 11 residues. Germline V gives CDR1 MDHEN, CDR2 SYDVKM. The CDR3 region is CASLPGHKQYF. The DNA for the CDR3 is TGTGCCAGCCTGCCGGGACACAAGCAGTACTTC.